This T cell receptor beta chain stems from a study of identical twins. Using its own MiXCR run on the 5' RACE reads, TCRdb lists one record per CDR3 protein. The table shows approximately 1.8 million distinct CDR3 sequences, with about 30% occurring only once. As concerns this clonotype: Its antigen is not identified.

V lost 2 bases to trimming and J lost 3 bases; unmatched junction nucleotides: 5. The CDR3 sequence is 15 residues long. Germline CDR1 reads ENHRY; CDR2 reads SYGVKD. Points from the study as a whole: Fewer insertions were carried by abundant cord blood beta clonotypes, but none was seen in memory repertoires. Out-of-frame alpha sequences shared by twins were enriched for low generation probability.

The TCR comes from a newborn girl in good health. The V call is TRBV10-3, the J call TRBJ2-7, with 9 bases fitting TRBD2. The sequencing sample was made of cord blood. This chain's CDR3 is CAISEVASGNYEQYF. CDR3 DNA sequence: TGTGCCATCAGTGAGGTGGCTAGCGGGAACTACGAGCAGTACTTC.